A selection of T cell receptor beta chains follows, all from one sample in a study of blood T cells in healthy people across ages. In TCRdb, the 5' RACE reads were re-called with MiXCR into one record per CDR3 protein. The sample records about 1 million distinct CDR3 sequences, more than 35% being singletons. Material for sequencing was blood. Receptors originate from an older woman in good health. CDR3s include the opening cysteine and the closing phenylalanine or tryptophan. The D gene is left open where the match is weak. Clone sizes are given selectively: once, few, many, or a class where the clone is expanded.

abundance,v_gene,d_gene,j_gene,CDR3nt,CDR3aa
once,TRBV12-3/TRBV12-4,.,TRBJ2-1,TGTGCCAGCAGTTTTGCGGCCCCGGTGTATGAGCAGTTCTTC,CASSFAAPVYEQFF
.,TRBV6-5,TRBD1,TRBJ1-1,TGTGCCAGCAGTTACTCGACAGGGGCAACTGAAGCTTTCTTT,CASSYSTGATEAFF
.,TRBV2,.,TRBJ1-5,TGTGCCAGCAGTGCTACCGGGACAAGCAATCAGCCCCAGCATTTT,CASSATGTSNQPQHF
.,TRBV15,TRBD1,TRBJ2-1,TGTGCCACCAGCAGAGATCCGGGACAGGGTAATGAGCAGTTCTTC,CATSRDPGQGNEQFF
few,TRBV6-5,.,TRBJ2-1,TGTGCCAGCAGGAGGGAGGACGAGCAGTTCTTC,CASRREDEQFF
.,TRBV10-3,.,TRBJ2-7,TGTGCCATCGAGGACGCCGCCTACGAGCAGTACTTC,CAIEDAAYEQYF
.,TRBV25-1,.,TRBJ2-1,TGTGCCAGCAGCCTGGACCCGGAACTAGGCGAGTTAGGCTCCTACAATGAGCAGTTCTTC,CASSLDPELGELGSYNEQFF
.,TRBV5-1,.,TRBJ2-5,TGCGCCAGCAGCTTGGTTCCGGTAGGGGAGACCCAGTACTTC,CASSLVPVGETQYF
.,TRBV7-9,TRBD1,TRBJ2-7,TGTGCCAGCAGCCCATTACAGGGGGCCGCCAACGAGCAGTACTTC,CASSPLQGAANEQYF
.,TRBV20-1,.,TRBJ2-1,TGCAGTGCTAATTCCCGGGACGCCTCGGGGGAGCGGTTCTTC,CSANSRDASGERFF
many,TRBV29-1,TRBD2,TRBJ2-5,TGCAGCGTTGATCCAGCGGGGTTCCAAGAGACCCAGTACTTC,CSVDPAGFQETQYF
.,TRBV18,TRBD1,TRBJ1-1,TGTGCCAGCTCACAATTCCCGGGACAGGGGAACACCGAAGCTTTCTTT,CASSQFPGQGNTEAFF
few,TRBV28,TRBD1,TRBJ2-7,TGTGCCAGCAGTTCATCCGGGACAGGGTTCCGGAACGAGCAGTACTTC,CASSSSGTGFRNEQYF
few,TRBV7-4,.,TRBJ1-5,TGTGCCAGCAGCTTAGCGGGGACATCGCCCCAGCATTTT,CASSLAGTSPQHF
.,TRBV5-5,.,TRBJ2-3,TGTGCCAGCAAACCGGACAGCGCCACAGATACGCAGTATTTT,CASKPDSATDTQYF
many,TRBV9,.,TRBJ2-7,TGTGCCAGCAGCGTAGGGGTCTCCTCCTACGAGCAGTACTTC,CASSVGVSSYEQYF
few,TRBV29-1,.,TRBJ2-7,TGCAGCGTTGTATTTGGGATGTCAGTCTACGAGCAGTACTTC,CSVVFGMSVYEQYF
few,TRBV30,.,TRBJ1-2,TGTGCCTGGACACAGAACGACTATGGCTACACCTTC,CAWTQNDYGYTF
.,TRBV7-9,TRBD2,TRBJ2-1,TGTGCCAGCAGCTTAGGGGGTAGCGGGACCTCAAGATCGTTCTTC,CASSLGGSGTSRSFF
few,TRBV12-3/TRBV12-4,.,TRBJ1-4,TGTGCCAGCAGTTTATCGGGGGGCGGTAATGAAAAACTGTTTTTT,CASSLSGGGNEKLFF
.,TRBV20-1,TRBD1,TRBJ2-5,TGCAGTGCAACCGACAGGGCAGAGACCCAGTACTTC,CSATDRAETQYF
.,TRBV16,.,TRBJ1-2,TGTGCCAGCAGCCCCCCCGTGGGGGGCCCTAACTATGGCTACACCTTC,CASSPPVGGPNYGYTF
many,TRBV7-9,TRBD2,TRBJ2-3,TGTGCCAGCAGCCCAGCGGGAATTAGCACAGATACGCAGTATTTT,CASSPAGISTDTQYF
.,TRBV10-3,.,TRBJ2-3,TGTGCCATCAGTGAGATCGGGGCCCCCGGAGATACGCAGTATTTT,CAISEIGAPGDTQYF
.,TRBV20-1,.,TRBJ1-1,TGCAGTGCTACCGGGGGCTTCGGCACTGAAGCTTTCTTT,CSATGGFGTEAFF
many,TRBV28,TRBD1,TRBJ2-7,TGTGCCAGCAGAAACCGGGACAGGGTGTCCTACGAGCAGTACTTC,CASRNRDRVSYEQYF
.,TRBV20-1,.,TRBJ1-5,TGCAGTGCTAGAGATGGCCCAGCGTATCAGCCCCAGCATTTT,CSARDGPAYQPQHF
.,TRBV6-5,TRBD2,TRBJ2-1,TGTGCCAGCAGTCGCTCGGGGGGCTCCTACAATGAGCAGTTCTTC,CASSRSGGSYNEQFF
.,TRBV20-1,TRBD2,TRBJ2-1,TGCAGTGCTGGGACTAGTGGGATGGGTGAGCAGTTCTTC,CSAGTSGMGEQFF